Below, 10 T cell receptor beta chains from the same sample are listed, as sequenced in a study of blood T cell repertoires in COVID-19. Sequenced by immunoSEQ multiplex PCR; TCRdb stores in-frame clones only, minus some. The profile shows 200,000 to 250,000 clones, about 88% of them singletons. Sequenced sample: peripheral blood. Every receptor here comes from a man in his fifties or sixties with acute or convalescent COVID-19.

The chain couples TRBV9 to TRBJ2-1; TRBD2 matches 9 bases. There are 19 residues in the CDR3. The V segment lost 3 bases and the J segment 0 bases; nucleotides outside the gene matches: 13. Per germline, CDR1 SGDLS and CDR2 YYNGEE. The CDR3 bases are TGTGCCAGCAGCGCGGGGGGACTAGCTGCGGGGAGCTCCTACAATGAGCAGTTCTTC. Translating it yields CASSAGGLAAGSSYNEQFF.

This chain links TRBV4-1 with TRBJ2-7, with D possibly matching TRBD2 (5 bases). Trimming stripped 2 bases from V and 2 bases from J, with 7 bases between. The CDR3 is 13 residues long. Germline loops: CDR1 MGHRA, CDR2 YSYEKL. CDR3 DNA sequence: TGCGCCAGCAGCCAACACGGGACCTACGAGCAGTACTTC. Protein product: CASSQHGTYEQYF.

The rearrangement links TRBV4-2 to TRBJ2-5; 10 nucleotides align to TRBD2. Germline V gives CDR1 LGHNA, CDR2 YNFKEQ. Germline trimming cut 4 bases from V and 1 base from J; bases unmatched to any gene: 6. The CDR3 runs 16 residues. For the CDR3, the DNA is TGTGCCAGCAGCCCGACCCTAGCGGGGGCCCAAGAGACCCAGTACTTC. This encodes CASSPTLAGAQETQYF.

The chain has TRBV6-5 and TRBJ1-2; 7 bases agree with TRBD1. This CDR3 contains 13 residues. Germline-derived CDR1 and CDR2 are MNHEY and SVGAGI. Trimming removed 6 bases from V and 8 bases from J; junction bases left unmatched: 9. CDR3 loop: CASRETGLEGYTF. The CDR3 bases are TGTGCCAGCAGGGAGACAGGGCTGGAAGGCTACACCTTC.

V is TRBV28 and J is TRBJ1-6, with D perhaps TRBD1 (6 bases). CDR3 size: 14 residues. The V end was cut by 4 bases, the J end by 6 bases, with 10 bases between. From germline, CDR1 is MDHEN and CDR2 SYDVKM. DNA of the CDR3: TGTGCCAGCAGTTCCCGACAGGTTAATTCACCCCTCCACTTT. As protein: CASSSRQVNSPLHF.

This clone was recorded only once. The chain has TRBV20-1 and TRBJ2-5; D gene unclear. The CDR3 consists of 12 residues. The germline gives CDR1 DFQATT, CDR2 SNEGSKA (reference sequence). The V end was cut by 3 bases, the J end by 2 bases, with 7 bases between. The CDR3 sequence: CSASRGQETQYF. DNA of the CDR3: TGCAGTGCTAGTCGCGGACAAGAGACCCAGTACTTC.

The chain is built from TRBV3-1 (or the pseudogene TRBV3-2) and TRBJ1-1, with a tentative D call TRBD1 (6 bases). Trimming shortened V by 2 bases and J by 2 bases, and 12 bases separated the two germline ends. The germline gives CDR1 LGHDT, CDR2 YNNKEL (reference sequence). The CDR3 totals 15 residues. The CDR3 DNA follows: TGTGCCAGCAGCCAATATCGGGGGGGCAACACTGAAGCTTTCTTT. Amino acids: CASSQYRGGNTEAFF.

The V gene is TRBV5-4, the J gene TRBJ2-7; the match to TRBD2 covers 15 bases. The CDR3 spans 15 residues. Germline V gene data show CDR1 as SGHNT and CDR2 as YYREEE (reference sequence). J was trimmed by 4 bases and V by 2 bases; bases with no gene match: 1. The CDR3 bases are TGTGCCAGCAGCTTAGGACTAGCGGGGGGGTACGAGCAGTACTTC. Translated, it gives CASSLGLAGGYEQYF.

This rearrangement joins TRBV11-2 to TRBJ1-1; 9 bases align to TRBD1. The CDR3 consists of 16 residues. Germline lookup yields CDR1 SGHAT and CDR2 FQNNGV. With 5 bases clipped from V and 5 bases from J, the junction kept 12 bases outside the gene matches. The CDR3 nucleotides are TGTGCCAGCAGCGGCCAAGCCACAGGGGGCCGGACTGAAGCTTTCTTT. Amino acids: CASSGQATGGRTEAFF.

The chain joins TRBV6-1 to TRBJ1-5, with D perhaps matching TRBD1 (6 bases). V lost 4 bases to trimming and J lost 2 bases, with 18 bases between them. The CDR3 spans 17 residues. Germline CDR1 MNHNS, CDR2 SASEGT. CDR3 nucleotides: TGTGCCAGCAGTGGAGGACAGACCCTCCGAGGCAATCAGCCCCAGCATTTT. Amino acid sequence: CASSGGQTLRGNQPQHF.